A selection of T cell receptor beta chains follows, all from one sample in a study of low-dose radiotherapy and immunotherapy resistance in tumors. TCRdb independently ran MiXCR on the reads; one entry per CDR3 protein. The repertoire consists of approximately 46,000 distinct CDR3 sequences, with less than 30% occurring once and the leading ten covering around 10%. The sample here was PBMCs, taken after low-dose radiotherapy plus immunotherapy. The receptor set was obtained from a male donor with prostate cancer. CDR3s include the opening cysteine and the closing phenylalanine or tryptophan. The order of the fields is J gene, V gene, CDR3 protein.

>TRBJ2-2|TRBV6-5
CASRLAGANTGELFF
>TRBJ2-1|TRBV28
CASSLGASRFF
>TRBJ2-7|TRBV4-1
CASSQVGGSVPYEQYF
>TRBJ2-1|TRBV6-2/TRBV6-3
CASGPGTEEGSEQFF
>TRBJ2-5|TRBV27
CASSFSTVGQETQYF
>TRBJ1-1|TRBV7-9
CASTTGPEAFF
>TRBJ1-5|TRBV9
CASSATGTGNQPQHF
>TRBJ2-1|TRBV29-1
CSASGGDSYNEQFF
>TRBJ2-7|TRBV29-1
CSVEWVTSGIYEQYF
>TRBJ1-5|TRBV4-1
CASSQDERYFSNQPQHF
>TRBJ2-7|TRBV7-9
CASSDDSDYEQYF
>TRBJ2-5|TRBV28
CASSLGLADWETQYF
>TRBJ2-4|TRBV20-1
CSASIEQIQYF
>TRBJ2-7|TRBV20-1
CSASRSGGEQYF
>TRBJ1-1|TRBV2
CASSSGQVNTEAFF
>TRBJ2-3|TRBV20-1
CSAAGTSLGDTQYF
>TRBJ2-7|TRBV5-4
CASSLVGSYEQYF
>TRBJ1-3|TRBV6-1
CASSEGQSGNTIYF
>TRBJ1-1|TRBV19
CASSKQGAVTEAFF
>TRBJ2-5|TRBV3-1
CASSEGGGGETQYF
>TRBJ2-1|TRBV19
CASSHTGGQTGHGEQFF
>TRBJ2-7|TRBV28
CASSRPHITSGRSYEQYF
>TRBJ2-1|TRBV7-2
CASSLGRGRSYNEQFF